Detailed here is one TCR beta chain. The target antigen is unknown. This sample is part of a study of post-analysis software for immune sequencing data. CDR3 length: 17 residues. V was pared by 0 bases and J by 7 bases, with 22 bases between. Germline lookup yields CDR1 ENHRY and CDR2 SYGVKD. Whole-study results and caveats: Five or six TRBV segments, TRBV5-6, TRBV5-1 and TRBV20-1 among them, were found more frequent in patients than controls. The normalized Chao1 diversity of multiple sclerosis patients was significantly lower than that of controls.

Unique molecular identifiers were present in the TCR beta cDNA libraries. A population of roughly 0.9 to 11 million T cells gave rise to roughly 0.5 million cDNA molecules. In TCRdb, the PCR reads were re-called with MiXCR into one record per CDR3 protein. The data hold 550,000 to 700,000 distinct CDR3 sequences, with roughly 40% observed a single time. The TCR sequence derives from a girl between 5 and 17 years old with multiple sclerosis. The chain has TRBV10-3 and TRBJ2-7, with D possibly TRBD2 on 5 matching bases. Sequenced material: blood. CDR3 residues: CAISESEPRTAGREQYF. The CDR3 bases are TGTGCCATCAGTGAGTCCGAGCCACGCACTGCGGGTCGGGAGCAGTACTTC.